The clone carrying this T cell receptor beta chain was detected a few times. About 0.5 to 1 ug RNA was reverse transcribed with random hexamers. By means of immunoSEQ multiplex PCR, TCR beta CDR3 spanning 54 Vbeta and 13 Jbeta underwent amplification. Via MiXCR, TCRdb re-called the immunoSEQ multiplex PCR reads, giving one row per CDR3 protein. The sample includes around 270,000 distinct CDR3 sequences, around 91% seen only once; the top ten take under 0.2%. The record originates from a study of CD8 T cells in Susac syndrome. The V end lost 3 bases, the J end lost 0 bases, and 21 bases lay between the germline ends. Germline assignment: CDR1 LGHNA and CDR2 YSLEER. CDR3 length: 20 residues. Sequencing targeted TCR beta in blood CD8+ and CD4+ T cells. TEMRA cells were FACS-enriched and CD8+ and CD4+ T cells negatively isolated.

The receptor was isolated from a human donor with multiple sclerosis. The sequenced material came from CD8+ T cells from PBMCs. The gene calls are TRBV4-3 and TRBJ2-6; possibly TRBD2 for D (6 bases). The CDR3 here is CASSHAWATSIPSGANVLTF. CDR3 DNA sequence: TGCGCCAGCAGCCATGCCTGGGCCACTAGCATTCCCTCTGGGGCCAACGTCCTGACTTTC.